This passage covers 31 T cell receptor beta chains from one sample sequenced in a study of cytomegalovirus exposure and HLA in healthy donors (dated 2017 in TCRdb). Receptors were amplified or captured by the immunoSEQ multiplex PCR assay. A mixture of 60 forward primers for TCR Vbeta segments and 13 reverse primers for TCR Jbeta segments was used in the multiplex PCR. TCRdb obtained this table from immuneACCESS and retained in-frame rearrangements with V and J assigned. These tables miss some clones; where compared with another copy, unresolved V genes account for less than half of the shortfall, and the remainder is unexplained. The sample's clone listing holds 70,000 or so clones. The ten most abundant clones make up approximately 0.78% of the sample. Material: PBMCs. All receptors come from a boy younger than 18 in good health and CMV-seronegative.

The gene calls are TRBV4-3 and TRBJ2-5, with TRBD2 matching over 9 bases. Trimming removed 0 bases from V and 2 bases from J; junction bases left unmatched: 4. This CDR3 comprises 16 residues. Germline V gene lookup returns CDR1 LGHNA and CDR2 YSLEER. This CDR3 reads CASSQDLSGRQETQYF. Written as DNA, the CDR3 is TGCGCCAGCAGCCAAGATCTCAGCGGGAGGCAAGAGACCCAGTACTTC.

The chain combines TRBV5-3 with TRBJ2-2; possibly TRBD2 for D (6 bases). TRBV5-3 qualifies as an ORF whose function is uncertain. Trimming cost V 1 base and J 4 bases, with 11 bases left between them. CDR3 length: 15 residues. The CDR3 nucleotides are TGTGCCAGAAGCTTGAAGGGAGGCGGCACCGGGGAGCTGTTTTTT. Translation gives CARSLKGGGTGELFF.

V gene TRBV6-5 combines with J gene TRBJ2-5, with D maybe TRBD2 (5 bases). CDR1 and CDR2 (germline): MNHEY, SVGAGI. The CDR3 has 13 residues. Trimming took 11 bases from V and 1 from J, leaving 14 bases between them. In nucleotides, the CDR3 is TGTGCCGCGGGCTATACGCCCCAAGAGACCCAGTACTTC. Amino acids: CAAGYTPQETQYF.

The DNA for the CDR3 is TGCGCCAGCAGCTTGGATGCGGGAGGGCCTAGCACAGATACGCAGTATTTT. It translates to CASSLDAGGPSTDTQYF. The chain couples TRBV5-1 to TRBJ2-3, with TRBD2 identical over 9 bases. This CDR3 is built from 17 residues. Looked up from germline, CDR1 is SGHRS and CDR2 is YFSETQ. V trimming: 0 bases; J trimming: 0 bases; junction bases outside the gene matches: 5.

CDR3 sequence reads: CASSSGDVRQETQYF. The DNA of the CDR3 is TGCGCCAGCAGCTCGGGGGACGTCCGGCAAGAGACCCAGTACTTC. The chain links TRBV5-1 to TRBJ2-5; D possibly corresponds to TRBD2 (6 bases). This CDR3 is built from 15 residues. Between the trimmed V and J ends, which lost 3 bases and 2 bases, there was a span of 14 bases. CDR1 and CDR2 (germline): SGHRS, YFSETQ.

The chain uses TRBV29-1 and TRBJ1-2, with 8 bases fitting TRBD1. The CDR3 has 13 amino acids. The germline V gene encodes CDR1 SQVTM and CDR2 ANQGSEA. The ends lost 5 bases at V and 3 bases at J; junction bases unmatched: 5. The chain's CDR3 is CSVSGGSDYGYTF. The DNA for the CDR3 is TGCAGCGTTTCAGGGGGCTCAGACTATGGCTACACCTTC.

The chain links TRBV7-8 to TRBJ2-1; D might be TRBD1 (6 bases). V lost 5 bases to trimming and J lost 3 bases, with 8 bases between them. The CDR3 sequence is 13 residues long. CDR1 and CDR2 from the germline V gene are SGHVS and FQNEAQ. The CDR3 DNA follows: TGTGCCAGCAGCGCGGACAGCTACAATGAGCAGTTCTTC. This sequence encodes CASSADSYNEQFF.

This chain uses TRBV5-1 with TRBJ1-3; 7 bases are a match to TRBD1. The CDR3 loop spans 18 amino acids. V was pared by 4 bases and J by 0 bases, with 13 bases of the junction left unmatched. Looked up from germline, CDR1 is SGHRS and CDR2 is YFSETQ. The CDR3 region has the DNA TGCGCCAGCAGCACAATACCAGGGGGTGGATCCTCTGGAAACACCATATATTTT. Protein sequence: CASSTIPGGGSSGNTIYF.

The rearrangement joins TRBV10-3 to TRBJ2-7; weak D call: TRBD2 (5 bases). The V and J ends lost 3 bases and 0 bases respectively, with 6 bases between them. The CDR3 runs 13 residues. Germline CDR1 is ENHRY and CDR2 is SYGVKD. The DNA for the CDR3 is TGTGCCATCAGTGATCGGGGCTCCTACGAGCAGTACTTC. Translating gives CAISDRGSYEQYF.

The chain uses TRBV18 and TRBJ2-4; D not certain. This CDR3 contains 15 residues. Germline V gene lookup returns CDR1 KGHSH and CDR2 LQKENI. Trimming removed 2 bases at V and 0 bases at J, with 8 bases between. The CDR3 here is CASSPSVLAKNIQYF. CDR3 in DNA: TGTGCCAGCTCACCATCGGTACTAGCCAAAAACATTCAGTACTTC.

The chain joins TRBV7-7 to TRBJ2-1; a weak D match, TRBD1 (6 bases). The CDR3 covers 13 residues. V was pared by 3 bases and J by 4 bases, with 7 bases between. Looked up from germline, CDR1 is SSHAT and CDR2 is FNYEAQ (reference sequence). CDR3 sequence (DNA): TGTGCCAGCAGCTTGGACAGATACAATGAGCAGTTCTTC. This encodes CASSLDRYNEQFF.

The chain has TRBV7-8 and TRBJ2-1; D might be TRBD1 (6 bases). Germline CDR1 reads SGHVS; CDR2 reads FQNEAQ. The V gene lost 1 base and the J gene lost 0 bases, with 7 bases spanning the gap. This CDR3 contains 15 residues. The CDR3 coding sequence is TGTGCCAGCAGCTTAGTAGGGGGCTCCTACAATGAGCAGTTCTTC. It is translated as CASSLVGGSYNEQFF.

The rearrangement links TRBV19 to TRBJ1-1; no definite D call. The CDR3 extends over 14 amino acids. V lost 3 bases, J lost 0 bases, and 8 bases lay in between. From germline, CDR1 is LNHDA and CDR2 SQIVND (reference sequence). This CDR3 reads CASSIARMNTEAFF. The CDR3 DNA reads TGTGCCAGTAGTATCGCCAGGATGAACACTGAAGCTTTCTTT. The full variable domain, rest sourced from reference TRBV19 and TRBJ1-1, is DGGITQSPKYLFRKEGQNVTLSCEQNLNHDAMYWYRQDPGQGLRLIYYSQIVNDFQKGDIAEGYSVSREKKESFPLTVTSAQKNPTAFYLCASSIARMNTEAFFGQGTRLTVV.

J is TRBJ1-2 and V is TRBV30, with D possibly matching TRBD1 (5 bases). Germline V CDR1 and CDR2: GTSNPN, SVGIG (reference sequence). This CDR3 has 13 amino acids. V lost 0 bases and J 8 bases, leaving 13 bases between the germline ends. DNA of the CDR3: TGTGCCTGGAGTGTACTACCGGACACGGGCTACACCTTC. It is translated as CAWSVLPDTGYTF.

The V and J genes are TRBV19 and TRBJ1-2; tentative D call: TRBD1 (5 bases). Deletions cut 0 bases from V and 4 bases from J, with 15 bases between. CDR3 size: 16 residues. The germline V gene has CDR1 LNHDA and CDR2 SQIVND (reference sequence). The CDR3: CASSIDLTVGGYGYTF. The CDR3 nucleotides are TGTGCCAGTAGTATAGATCTCACAGTGGGGGGCTATGGCTACACCTTC. Full variable domain (missing parts from reference TRBV19 and TRBJ1-2): DGGITQSPKYLFRKEGQNVTLSCEQNLNHDAMYWYRQDPGQGLRLIYYSQIVNDFQKGDIAEGYSVSREKKESFPLTVTSAQKNPTAFYLCASSIDLTVGGYGYTFGSGTRLTVV.

The rearrangement joins TRBV19 to TRBJ1-4; weak D call: TRBD1 (6 bases). The CDR3 is 15 residues long. Per germline, CDR1 LNHDA and CDR2 SQIVND (reference sequence). The germline V and J ends were trimmed by 4 bases and 2 bases, with 11 bases remaining between them. CDR3 nucleotides: TGTGCCAGTAGTAACACAGGGTTTACTAATGAAAAACTGTTTTTT. It is translated as CASSNTGFTNEKLFF.

This chain connects TRBV4-1 to TRBJ2-4; the match to TRBD2 covers 10 bases. Germline V gene lookup returns CDR1 MGHRA and CDR2 YSYEKL. The CDR3 spans 18 residues. Losses at the gene ends were 1 base for V and 1 base for J; bases not matched to a gene: 7. DNA of the CDR3: TGCGCCAGCAGCCAAGGGATAGCGGGGGGCGCGGCCAAAAACATTCAGTACTTC. Translating gives CASSQGIAGGAAKNIQYF.

The chain joins TRBV5-1 to TRBJ2-1, with 12 bases that match TRBD2. Per germline, CDR1 SGHRS and CDR2 YFSETQ. Germline trimming cut 4 bases from V and 7 bases from J; bases unmatched to any gene: 3. This CDR3 has 14 amino acids. CDR3 region: CASSRLAGENEQFF. The CDR3 DNA follows: TGCGCCAGCAGCCGACTAGCGGGAGAGAATGAGCAGTTCTTC.

The CDR3 DNA sequence: TGTGCCAGCTCACCACCCCCGGGGCTGCGGGGTAGGGATACGCAGTATTTT. This gives the protein CASSPPPGLRGRDTQYF. This chain joins TRBV18 and TRBJ2-3; D perhaps matches TRBD2 (6 bases). From germline, CDR1 is KGHSH and CDR2 LQKENI. Trimming left V 0 bases short and J 6 bases short, with 19 bases between. The CDR3 spans 17 residues.

This chain uses TRBV2 with TRBJ1-1; D is uncertain. Germline assignment: CDR1 SNHLY and CDR2 FYNNEI. This CDR3 has 12 amino acids. V lost 6 bases to trimming and J lost 6 bases, with 11 bases between them. The CDR3 nucleotides read TGTGCCAGCAGGGTACAGAGCCCTGAAGCTTTCTTT. It yields the protein CASRVQSPEAFF. Combining the CDR3 with reference TRBV2 and TRBJ1-1 gives the whole variable domain EPEVTQTPSHQVTQMGQEVILRCVPISNHLYFYWYRQILGQKVEFLVSFYNNEISEKSEIFDDQFSVERPDGSNFTLKIRSTKLEDSAMYFCASRVQSPEAFFGQGTRLTVV.

The chain couples TRBV5-1 to TRBJ1-1, with TRBD1 identical over 8 bases. The CDR3 covers 13 residues. V shed 0 bases, J shed 10 bases, and the junction held 5 bases outside the gene matches. The germline CDR1 and CDR2 sequences are SGHRS and YFSETQ. This chain's CDR3 is CASSLGTGTGAFF. The CDR3 DNA sequence: TGCGCCAGCAGCTTGGGGACCGGGACAGGAGCTTTCTTT.

The rearrangement links TRBV30 to TRBJ1-1, with a tentative D call TRBD1 (5 bases). The germline V and J ends were trimmed by 1 base and 11 bases, with 17 bases remaining between them. Germline lookup yields CDR1 GTSNPN and CDR2 SVGIG (reference sequence). The CDR3 sequence is 13 residues long. The chain's CDR3 is CAWSGIRGGEAFF. The CDR3 coding sequence is TGTGCCTGGAGTGGAATTCGGGGGGGTGAGGCTTTCTTT.

This rearrangement joins TRBV9 to TRBJ2-5; D is uncertain. CDR3 length: 15 residues. V lost 0 bases and J lost 5, with 14 bases in between. CDR1 is SGDLS, CDR2 YYNGEE, per germline. The DNA for the CDR3 is TGTGCCAGCAGCGTAGATTTATCCCTCGGGGAGACCCAGTACTTC. Its translation: CASSVDLSLGETQYF.

This chain links TRBV7-8 with TRBJ1-2; TRBD1 might be the D (6 bases). The CDR3 extends over 12 amino acids. Trimming took 5 bases from V and 8 from J, leaving 12 bases between them. CDR1 and CDR2 from the germline V gene are SGHVS and FQNEAQ. CDR3 region: CASSPTGGGYTF. Written as DNA, the CDR3 is TGTGCCAGCAGCCCAACGGGGGGCGGCTACACCTTC. Full variable domain (remainder filled in from reference TRBV7-8 and TRBJ1-2): GAGVSQSPRYKVAKRGQDVALRCDPISGHVSLFWYQQALGQGPEFLTYFQNEAQLDKSGLPSDRFFAERPEGSVSTLKIQRTQQEDSAVYLCASSPTGGGYTFGSGTRLTVV.

This chain uses TRBV7-3 with TRBJ2-7; D is possibly TRBD2 (6 bases). Germline CDR1 and CDR2: SGHTA and FQGTGA. V lost 2 bases and J 7 bases, leaving 15 bases between the germline ends. CDR3 size: 14 residues. CDR3 sequence: CASSLDGSGREQYF. CDR3 DNA sequence: TGTGCCAGCAGCTTAGACGGGAGCGGACGGGAGCAGTACTTC.

The chain recombines TRBV7-9 with TRBJ1-1; a weak D match, TRBD1 (6 bases). This CDR3 region has 16 residues. Deletions cut 3 bases from V and 0 bases from J, with 14 bases between. CDR1 is SEHNR, CDR2 FQNEAQ, per germline (reference sequence). CDR3 amino acids: CASSFKQGIVNTEAFF. Written as DNA, the CDR3 is TGTGCCAGCAGCTTCAAACAGGGTATCGTGAACACTGAAGCTTTCTTT. The whole variable domain, filled in from reference TRBV7-9 and TRBJ1-1, reads DTGVSQNPRHKITKRGQNVTFRCDPISEHNRLYWYRQTLGQGPEFLTYFQNEAQLEKSRLLSDRFSAERPKGSFSTLEIQRTEQGDSAMYLCASSFKQGIVNTEAFFGQGTRLTVV.

The chain recombines TRBV10-3 with TRBJ2-5, with D possibly being TRBD2 (5 bases). Trimming pared 1 base from V and 5 bases from J, leaving 17 bases between. Germline V CDR1 and CDR2: ENHRY, SYGVKD. The CDR3 is 16 residues long. This CDR3 reads CAISELPPQPGETQYF. CDR3 nucleotides: TGTGCCATCAGTGAGTTACCTCCCCAGCCGGGGGAGACCCAGTACTTC.

This rearrangement joins TRBV19 to TRBJ1-2; no clear D. V was cut by 5 bases and J by 8 bases, with 15 bases left in between. This CDR3 has 13 amino acids. Per the germline V gene, CDR1 is LNHDA and CDR2 is SQIVND (reference sequence). In nucleotides, the CDR3 is TGTGCCAGTAGTCCCCAGACTTTGAGGGGCTACACCTTC. Protein sequence: CASSPQTLRGYTF.

The rearrangement links TRBV10-3 to TRBJ2-2, with D maybe TRBD1 (5 bases). V lost 6 bases and J lost 5, with 13 bases in between. This CDR3 has 14 residues. The germline gives CDR1 ENHRY, CDR2 SYGVKD. The CDR3 DNA is TGTGCCATCAGCGAACCCCACAGGACCGGGGAGCTGTTTTTT. This codes for CAISEPHRTGELFF.

CDR3 nucleotide sequence: TGTGCCAGCAGCTTGTACATTCCCTACGAGCAGTACTTC. Residues: CASSLYIPYEQYF. The chain uses TRBV5-5 and TRBJ2-7; D gene unclear. The germline V gene has CDR1 SGHKS and CDR2 YYEKEE (reference sequence). V lost 1 base and J lost 2, with 7 bases in between. The CDR3 is made up of 13 amino acids.

The gene calls are TRBV6-5 and TRBJ2-7, with no clear D. The CDR3 is 15 amino acids. The V gene lost 2 bases and the J gene lost 3 bases, with 14 bases spanning the gap. The germline gives CDR1 MNHEY, CDR2 SVGAGI. The CDR3 region is CASSYQRIPDYEQYF. CDR3 DNA sequence: TGTGCCAGCAGTTACCAGCGAATCCCCGACTACGAGCAGTACTTC.